Listed here is a single T cell receptor beta chain. Its antigen remains unknown. Isolation of CD4+ naive, central memory, regulatory and stem cell-like memory cells was achieved by sorting via CD45RO/CCR7/CD25/CD127/CD95/CD27. What was sequenced were expressed TCRB transcripts, since all of the isolated RNA had been reverse transcribed. TCRdb's copy holds only in-frame clones and misses some; the assay was immunoSEQ multiplex PCR. The sample holds some 270,000 clones, 8% seen once. This record comes from a study of beta chain features in type 1 diabetes. Losses at the gene ends were 8 bases for V and 4 bases for J; bases not matched to a gene: 6. Germline assignment: CDR1 MNHEY and CDR2 SMNVEV (reference sequence). The CDR3 runs 14 residues. General study results and limits: Researchers reported that naive, central memory and Treg TCRB repertoires appeared more similar in patients than in healthy donors. For type 1 diabetes patients, VDJ junctions showed fewer insertions and more deletions.

The sample was central memory CD4+ T cells from blood. The chain employs TRBV27 and TRBJ2-2; 8 positions match TRBD1. The sequence was obtained from a woman younger than 35 in good health. CDR3 sequence reads: CASRTGSLTGELFF. The CDR3 DNA sequence: TGTGCCAGCCGGACAGGGAGTCTCACCGGGGAGCTGTTTTTT.